A single sample gave rise to the 8 T cell receptor beta chains below, sequenced in a study of blood T cell repertoires in COVID-19. Measured with immunoSEQ multiplex PCR; TCRdb has only the in-frame clones, and not every one. This repertoire shows about 320,000 clones, about 82% found once; its top ten account for 1.5% to 2%. Sequences were obtained from peripheral blood. Receptor source: a woman aged 45-60 years with acute or convalescent COVID-19.

V is TRBV28 and J is TRBJ2-1; 10 positions match TRBD1. Germline-derived CDR1 and CDR2 are MDHEN and SYDVKM. Trimming cost V 6 bases and J 5 bases; bases outside gene matches: 10. The CDR3 sequence is 16 residues long. The DNA for the CDR3 is TGTGCCAGCAGCTCTTATTGGGACAGGGGCCACAATGAGCAGTTCTTC. Its protein product is CASSSYWDRGHNEQFF. Full variable domain (outside the CDR3, taken from reference TRBV28 and TRBJ2-1): DVKVTQSSRYLVKRTGEKVFLECVQDMDHENMFWYRQDPGLGLRLIYFSYDVKMKEKGDIPEGYSVSREKKERFSLILESASTNQTSMYLCASSSYWDRGHNEQFFGPGTRLTVL.

This clone has a single count. The V and J genes are TRBV15 and TRBJ2-7; 9 bases are shared with TRBD1. Trimming took 4 bases from V and 5 from J; bases not matched to a gene: 12. CDR1 is LNHNV and CDR2 is YYDKDF in the germline V gene (reference sequence). CDR3 length: 16 amino acids. The CDR3 protein is CATSKAIGTGLNEQYF. The CDR3 DNA is TGTGCCACCAGCAAAGCTATCGGGACAGGGCTCAACGAGCAGTACTTC.

The chain uses TRBV7-5 and TRBJ2-7; TRBD2, the table's D call, was not compared with the DNA. TRBV7-5 is noted as a pseudogene. This CDR3 is 13 amino acids long. The CDR3 DNA reads as TGTGCCAGAAGGCGAGTTCCCTCCTACGAGCAGTACTTC. It yields the protein CARRRVPSYEQYF.

This clone was counted once. The rearrangement joins TRBV25-1 to TRBJ2-7; TRBD1 matches at 7 bases. This CDR3 contains 12 residues. Germline-derived CDR1 and CDR2 are MGHDK and SYGVNS. The junction had 2 bases not matched to a gene; V was cut back by 4 bases and J by 5 bases. The CDR3 bases are TGTGCCAGCAGTGGGCAGGGGGACGAGCAGTACTTC. Its translation: CASSGQGDEQYF.

This chain links TRBV27 with TRBJ1-1, with TRBD1 identical over 12 bases. The germline V gene has CDR1 MNHEY and CDR2 SMNVEV (reference sequence). The trim removed 5 bases at V and 1 base at J, leaving 8 bases unmatched. The CDR3 length is 17 residues. CDR3 protein: CASSPRDRGLSNTEAFF. CDR3 DNA: TGTGCCAGCAGTCCCCGGGACAGGGGGCTTTCGAACACTGAAGCTTTCTTT.

The sample holds a few counts of this clone. The chain carries TRBV24-1 and TRBJ2-3, with D unclear. This CDR3 is 16 amino acids long. From germline, CDR1 is KGHDR and CDR2 SFDVKD. The V end was cut by 2 bases, the J end by 0 bases, with 11 bases between. CDR3 bases: TGTGCCACCAGTGATTATAGGAGTCCCAGCACAGATACGCAGTATTTT. This sequence encodes CATSDYRSPSTDTQYF.

This rearrangement joins TRBV28 to TRBJ2-7; no firm D call. Trimming took 3 bases from V and 0 from J, leaving 9 bases between them. From germline, CDR1 is MDHEN and CDR2 SYDVKM. The CDR3 has 14 residues. For the CDR3, the DNA is TGTGCCAGCAGTTTGCGGTACAACTCCTACGAGCAGTACTTC. Its translation is CASSLRYNSYEQYF.

The V and J genes are TRBV11-2 and TRBJ1-2, with D perhaps TRBD1 (6 bases). Trimming took off 5 bases at V and 4 bases at J, with 17 bases between the two ends. Germline loops: CDR1 SGHAT, CDR2 FQNNGV. This CDR3 has 15 residues. The chain's CDR3 is CASSLGPDRIYGYTF. CDR3 sequence (DNA): TGTGCCAGCAGCCTAGGGCCCGACAGGATCTATGGCTACACCTTC.